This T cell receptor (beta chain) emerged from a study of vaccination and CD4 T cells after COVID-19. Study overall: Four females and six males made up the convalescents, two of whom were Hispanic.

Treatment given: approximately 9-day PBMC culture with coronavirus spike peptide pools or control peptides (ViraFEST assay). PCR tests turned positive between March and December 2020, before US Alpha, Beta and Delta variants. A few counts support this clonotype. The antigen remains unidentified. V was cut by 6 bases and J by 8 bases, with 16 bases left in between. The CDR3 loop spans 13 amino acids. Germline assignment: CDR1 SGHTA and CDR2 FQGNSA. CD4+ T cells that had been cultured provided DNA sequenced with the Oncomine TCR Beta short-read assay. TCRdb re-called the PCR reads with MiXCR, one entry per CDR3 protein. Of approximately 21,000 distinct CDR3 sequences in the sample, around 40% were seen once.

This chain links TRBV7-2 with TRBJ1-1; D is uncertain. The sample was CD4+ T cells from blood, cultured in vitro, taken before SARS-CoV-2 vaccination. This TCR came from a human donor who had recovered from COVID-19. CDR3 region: CASRQIKDWEAFF. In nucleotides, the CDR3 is TGTGCCAGCAGACAGATCAAAGACTGGGAAGCTTTCTTT.